A selection of T cell receptor beta chains follows, all from one sample in a study of blood T cell repertoires in COVID-19. The protocol was immunoSEQ multiplex PCR, while the TCRdb copy is restricted to in-frame clones and leaves out a portion. The repertoire holds about 280,000 clones, 85% seen once, with roughly 5% in the top ten. The sample taken for sequencing was peripheral blood. The receptors here all came from a man aged 50-59 years with active or convalescent COVID-19. Each CDR3 is given with its conserved first and last residue. A D gene is named only where the DNA matches it firmly. Not every row has a clone size; where given, it reads once, few, many or a size class.

v_gene,j_gene,abundance,d_gene,CDR3nt,CDR3aa
TRBV7-9,TRBJ1-3,-,-,TGTGCCAGCAGCTTAACTGGAGATGTAGGAAACACCATATATTTT,CASSLTGDVGNTIYF
TRBV5-1,TRBJ2-7,-,TRBD2,TGCGCCAGCAGCCCAGGGACTAGCGGGAGGGCCTCCTACGAGCAGTACTTC,CASSPGTSGRASYEQYF
TRBV5-1,TRBJ2-7,-,TRBD2,TGCGCCAGCAGTTTAGCGGGAGTGTACGAGCAGTACTTC,CASSLAGVYEQYF
TRBV7-9,TRBJ1-1,-,TRBD1,TGTGCCAGCAGCTTAGGAACAGGGGTGAAGACTGAAGCTTTCTTT,CASSLGTGVKTEAFF
TRBV2,TRBJ2-2,few,-,TGTGCCAGCAGTGAGGGTGGGCTAGCCGCCGCCGGGGAGCTGTTTTTT,CASSEGGLAAAGELFF
TRBV9,TRBJ2-1,-,TRBD2,TGTGCCAGCAGCGTAGCCACTAGCGGGTCAGCGTTCTTC,CASSVATSGSAFF
TRBV6-2/TRBV6-3,TRBJ1-5,-,-,TGTGCCAGCAGTTACGTGGCAGATAATCAGCCCCAGCATTTT,CASSYVADNQPQHF
TRBV7-2,TRBJ1-3,-,-,TGTGCCAGCAGCTTATCGGGGGGCTTTGGGAACACCATATATTTT,CASSLSGGFGNTIYF
TRBV25-1,TRBJ1-1,once,TRBD1,TGTGCCAGCAGTGATAGTACAGGGGGGACTGAAGCTTTCTTT,CASSDSTGGTEAFF
TRBV6-5,TRBJ1-2,once,TRBD1,TGTGCCAGCAGCCGACAGGGTAATAGTGGCTACACCTTC,CASSRQGNSGYTF
TRBV5-4,TRBJ2-3,-,TRBD2,TGTGCCAGCAGCGGGGGAAGCGGGAGGGCCTCAGATACGCAGTATTTT,CASSGGSGRASDTQYF
TRBV7-2,TRBJ1-2,once,TRBD1,TGTGCCAGCAGCTTAGCGTCAACAGGGGCTTTAACGTCTGGCTACACCTTC,CASSLASTGALTSGYTF
TRBV19,TRBJ1-1,-,TRBD1,TGTGCCAGTAGTTTTGGACAGGGTAGGACTGAAGCTTTCTTT,CASSFGQGRTEAFF
TRBV4-1,TRBJ2-3,-,-,TGCGCCAGCAGCCAAGTTATAATCCGACTAGGATTCCTAACAGATACGCAGTATTTT,CASSQVIIRLGFLTDTQYF
TRBV9,TRBJ1-6,-,-,TGTGCCAGCAGCGTAGAGGCGGGGGCAATTAATTCACCCCTCCACTTT,CASSVEAGAINSPLHF
TRBV19,TRBJ2-1,-,TRBD2,TGTGCCAGTACCTCTAGCGGGACATCATCCTACAATGAGCAGTTCTTC,CASTSSGTSSYNEQFF
TRBV28,TRBJ1-2,-,TRBD1,TGTGCCAGCAGTTTACAGGGGGCCTATGGCTACACCTTC,CASSLQGAYGYTF